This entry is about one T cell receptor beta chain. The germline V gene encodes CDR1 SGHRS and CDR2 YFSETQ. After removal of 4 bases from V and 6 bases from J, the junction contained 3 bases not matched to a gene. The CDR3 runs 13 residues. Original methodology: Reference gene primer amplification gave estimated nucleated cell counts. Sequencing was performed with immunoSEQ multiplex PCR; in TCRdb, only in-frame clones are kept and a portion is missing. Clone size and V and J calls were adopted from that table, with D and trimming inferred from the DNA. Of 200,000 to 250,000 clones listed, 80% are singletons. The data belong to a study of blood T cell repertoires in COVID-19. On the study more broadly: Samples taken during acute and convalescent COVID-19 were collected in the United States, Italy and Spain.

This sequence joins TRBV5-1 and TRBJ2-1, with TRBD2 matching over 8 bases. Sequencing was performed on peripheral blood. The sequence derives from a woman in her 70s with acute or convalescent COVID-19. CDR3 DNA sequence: TGCGCCAGCAGCCGGGGGGGCTCCAATGAGCAGTTCTTC. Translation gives CASSRGGSNEQFF.